This T cell receptor beta chain was captured by sequencing in a study of CD8 T cells in Susac syndrome. Whole-study findings and limits: It was acknowledged in the study that the number of individuals who were included in its TCR sequencing and HLA analysis was relatively small.

A remark on this clonotype: Its antigen is as yet unknown.

Germline assignment: CDR1 MRHNA and CDR2 SNTAGT. The CDR3 totals 16 residues. V was trimmed by 6 bases and J by 6 bases, leaving 21 bases between them. The multiple sclerosis control group was made up of treatment-naive patients with stable or active relapsing-remitting disease. Negative magnetic isolation gave CD8+ and CD4+ cells; FACS enriched CD8+ TEMRA. With random hexamers, reverse transcription was performed on about 0.5 to 1 ug of RNA. The authors amplified TCR beta CDR3 across 54 Vbeta and 13 Jbeta using immunoSEQ multiplex PCR. TCRdb reprocessed the immunoSEQ multiplex PCR reads with MiXCR, giving one entry per CDR3 protein. The sample has a few hundred thousand distinct CDR3 sequences, around 85% seen once; the top ten hold approximately 0.11%.

The gene calls are TRBV6-4 and TRBJ2-1; TRBD1 is a possible D gene (6 bases). Sample: CD8+ T cells from PBMCs. The receptor was derived from a human donor with multiple sclerosis. The CDR3 DNA follows: TGTGCCAGCAGCGAGCAGCCCTTACAGGGTTCCAATGAGCAGTTCTTC. Residues: CASSEQPLQGSNEQFF.